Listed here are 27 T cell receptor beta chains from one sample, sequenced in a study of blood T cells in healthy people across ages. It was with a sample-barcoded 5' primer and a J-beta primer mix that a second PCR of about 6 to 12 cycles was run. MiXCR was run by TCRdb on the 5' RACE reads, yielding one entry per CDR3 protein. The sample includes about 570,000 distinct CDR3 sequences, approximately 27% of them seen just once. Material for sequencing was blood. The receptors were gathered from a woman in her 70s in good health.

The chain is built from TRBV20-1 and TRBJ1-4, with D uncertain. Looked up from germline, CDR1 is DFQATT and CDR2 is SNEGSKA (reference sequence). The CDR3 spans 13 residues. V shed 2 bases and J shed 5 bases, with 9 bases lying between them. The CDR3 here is CSARSGPNEKLFF. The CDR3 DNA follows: TGCAGTGCTAGATCGGGCCCGAATGAAAAACTGTTTTTT.

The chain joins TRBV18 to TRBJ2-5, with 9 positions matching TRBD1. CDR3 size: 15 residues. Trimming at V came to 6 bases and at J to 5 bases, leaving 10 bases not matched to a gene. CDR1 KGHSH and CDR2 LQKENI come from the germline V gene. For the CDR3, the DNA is TGTGCCAGCTCTCCCGGGACAGGGAATGCGGAGACCCAGTACTTC. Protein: CASSPGTGNAETQYF.

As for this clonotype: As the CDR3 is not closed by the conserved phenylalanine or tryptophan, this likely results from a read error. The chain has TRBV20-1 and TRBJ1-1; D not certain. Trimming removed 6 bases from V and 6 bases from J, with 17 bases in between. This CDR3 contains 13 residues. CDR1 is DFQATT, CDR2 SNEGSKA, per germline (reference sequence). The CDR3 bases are TGCAGTGCGCCGTATAGTGGGGTGGCTGAAGCTTTCTCT. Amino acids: CSAPYSGVAEAFS.

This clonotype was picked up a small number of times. The CDR3 nucleotides read TGCGCCAGCAGTCGGGGCGGGGACAGCTCCTACAATGAGCAGTTCTTC. Its protein product is CASSRGGDSSYNEQFF. The chain employs TRBV5-1 and TRBJ2-1, with D possibly being TRBD1 (7 bases). This CDR3 is built from 16 residues. Per the germline V gene, CDR1 is SGHRS and CDR2 is YFSETQ. V was clipped by 5 bases and J by 0 bases, with 15 bases between them. Filled out from reference TRBV5-1 and TRBJ2-1, the complete variable domain reads KAGVTQTPRYLIKTRGQQVTLSCSPISGHRSVSWYQQTPGQGLQFLFEYFSETQRNKGNFPGRFSGRQFSNSRSEMNVSTLELGDSALYLCASSRGGDSSYNEQFFGPGTRLTVL.

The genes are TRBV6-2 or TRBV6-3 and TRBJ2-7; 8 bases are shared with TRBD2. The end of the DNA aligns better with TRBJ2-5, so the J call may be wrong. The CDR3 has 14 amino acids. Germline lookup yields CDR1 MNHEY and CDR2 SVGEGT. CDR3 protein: CASSSTGTRKTQYF. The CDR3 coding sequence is TGTGCCAGCAGTTCTACCGGGACTAGAAAGACCCAGTACTTC.

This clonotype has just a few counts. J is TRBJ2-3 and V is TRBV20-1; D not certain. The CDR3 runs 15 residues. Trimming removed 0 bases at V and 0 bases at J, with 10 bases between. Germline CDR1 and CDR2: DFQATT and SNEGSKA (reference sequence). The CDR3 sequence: CSAREPRGSTDTQYF. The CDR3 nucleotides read TGCAGTGCTAGAGAACCTAGAGGAAGCACAGATACGCAGTATTTT.

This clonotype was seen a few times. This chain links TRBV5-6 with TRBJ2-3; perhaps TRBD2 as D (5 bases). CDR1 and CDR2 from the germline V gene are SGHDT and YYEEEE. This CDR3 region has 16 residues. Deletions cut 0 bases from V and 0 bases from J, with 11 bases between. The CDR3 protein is CASSLVRGSSTDTQYF. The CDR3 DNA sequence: TGTGCCAGCAGCTTGGTGCGTGGGAGTAGCACAGATACGCAGTATTTT.

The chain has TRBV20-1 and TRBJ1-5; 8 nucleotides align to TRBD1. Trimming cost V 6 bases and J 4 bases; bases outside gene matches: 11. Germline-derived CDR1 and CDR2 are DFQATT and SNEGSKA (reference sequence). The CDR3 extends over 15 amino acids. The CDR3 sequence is CSAFTGQGGNQPQHF. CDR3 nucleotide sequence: TGCAGTGCCTTCACCGGACAGGGTGGGAATCAGCCCCAGCATTTT.

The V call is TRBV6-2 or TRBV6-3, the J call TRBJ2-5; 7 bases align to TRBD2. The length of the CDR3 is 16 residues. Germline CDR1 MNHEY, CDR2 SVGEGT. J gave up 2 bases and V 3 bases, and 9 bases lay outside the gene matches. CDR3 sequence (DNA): TGTGCCAGCAGTTATCCCCAGGCTAGCGGTCAAGAGACCCAGTACTTC. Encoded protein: CASSYPQASGQETQYF.

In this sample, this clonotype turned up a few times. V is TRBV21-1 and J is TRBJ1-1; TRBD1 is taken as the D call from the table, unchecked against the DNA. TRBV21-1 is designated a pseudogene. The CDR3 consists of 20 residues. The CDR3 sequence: CASSKERVNRTQTMNTEAFF. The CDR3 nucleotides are TGTGCCAGCAGCAAAGAACGGGTCAACAGGACCCAAACCATGAACACTGAAGCTTTCTTT.

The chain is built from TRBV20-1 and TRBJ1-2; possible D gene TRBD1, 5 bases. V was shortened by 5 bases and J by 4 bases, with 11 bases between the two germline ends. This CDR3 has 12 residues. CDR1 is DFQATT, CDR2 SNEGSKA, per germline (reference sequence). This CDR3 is CSARDQSYGYTF. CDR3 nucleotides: TGCAGTGCTCGGGACCAATCCTATGGCTACACCTTC.

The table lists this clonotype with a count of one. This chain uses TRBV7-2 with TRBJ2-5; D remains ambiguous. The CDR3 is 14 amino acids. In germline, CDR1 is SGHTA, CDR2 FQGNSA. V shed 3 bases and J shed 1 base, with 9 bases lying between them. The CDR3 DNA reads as TGTGCCAGCAGCTTTGGTGGTATCCAAGAGACCCAGTACTTC. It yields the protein CASSFGGIQETQYF.

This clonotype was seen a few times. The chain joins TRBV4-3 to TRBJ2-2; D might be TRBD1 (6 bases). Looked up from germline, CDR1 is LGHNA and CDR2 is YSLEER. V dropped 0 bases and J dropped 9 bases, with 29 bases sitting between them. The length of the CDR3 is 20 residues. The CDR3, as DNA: TGCGCCAGCAGCCAAGATGGCCCGGGACACGGTCGCGAATCCAGAAGGGAGCTGTTTTTT. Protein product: CASSQDGPGHGRESRRELFF.

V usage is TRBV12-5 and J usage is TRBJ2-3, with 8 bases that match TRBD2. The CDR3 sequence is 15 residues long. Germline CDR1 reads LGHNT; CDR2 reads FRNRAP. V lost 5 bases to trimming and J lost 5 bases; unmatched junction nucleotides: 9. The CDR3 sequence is CASGHGGAGRDTQYF. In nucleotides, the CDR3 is TGTGCTAGTGGTCACGGGGGGGCTGGAAGAGATACGCAGTATTTT.

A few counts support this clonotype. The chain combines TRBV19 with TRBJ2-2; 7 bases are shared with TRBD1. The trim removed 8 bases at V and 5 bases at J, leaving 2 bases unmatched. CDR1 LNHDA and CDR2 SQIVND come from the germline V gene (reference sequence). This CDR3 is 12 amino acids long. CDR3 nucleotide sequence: TGTGCCAGTTTCAGGGGGACCGGGGAGCTGTTTTTT. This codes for CASFRGTGELFF.

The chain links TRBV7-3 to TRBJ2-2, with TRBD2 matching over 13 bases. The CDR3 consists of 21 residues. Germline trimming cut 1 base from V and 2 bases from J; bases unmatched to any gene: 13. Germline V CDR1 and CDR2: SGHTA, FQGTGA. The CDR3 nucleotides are TGTGCCAGCAGCTTAAGCCCCCTCGGACTAGCGGGGGAATACAACACCGGGGAGCTGTTTTTT. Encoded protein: CASSLSPLGLAGEYNTGELFF.

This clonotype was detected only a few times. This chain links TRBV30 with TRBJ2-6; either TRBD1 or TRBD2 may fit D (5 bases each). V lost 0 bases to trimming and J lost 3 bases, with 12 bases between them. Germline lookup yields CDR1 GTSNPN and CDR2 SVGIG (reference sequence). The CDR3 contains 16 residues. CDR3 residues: CAWSVGRDGGANVLTF. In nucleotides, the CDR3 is TGTGCCTGGAGTGTAGGCAGGGACGGTGGGGCCAACGTCCTGACTTTC. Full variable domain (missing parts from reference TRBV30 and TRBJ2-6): SQTIHQWPATLVQPVGSPLSLECTVEGTSNPNLYWYRQAAGRGLQLLFYSVGIGQISSEVPQNLSASRPQDRQFILSSKKLLLSDSGFYLCAWSVGRDGGANVLTFGAGSRLTVL.

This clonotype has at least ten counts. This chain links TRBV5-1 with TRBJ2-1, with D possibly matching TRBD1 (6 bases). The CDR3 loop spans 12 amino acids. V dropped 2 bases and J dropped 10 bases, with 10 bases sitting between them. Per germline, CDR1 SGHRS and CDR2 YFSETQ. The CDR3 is CASSLGGREQFF. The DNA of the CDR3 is TGCGCCAGCAGCTTAGGGGGTCGGGAGCAGTTCTTC.

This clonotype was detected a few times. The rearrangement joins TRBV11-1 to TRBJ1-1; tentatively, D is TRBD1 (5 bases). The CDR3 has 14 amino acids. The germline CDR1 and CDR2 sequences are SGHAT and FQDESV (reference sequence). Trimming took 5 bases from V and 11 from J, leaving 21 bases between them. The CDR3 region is CASSPRDVGLAAFF. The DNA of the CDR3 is TGTGCCAGCAGCCCCCGGGACGTGGGGCTTGCGGCTTTCTTT.

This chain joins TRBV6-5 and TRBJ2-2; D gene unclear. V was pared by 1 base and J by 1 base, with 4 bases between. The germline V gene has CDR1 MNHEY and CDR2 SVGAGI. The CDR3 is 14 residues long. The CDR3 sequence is CASSYWLNTGELFF. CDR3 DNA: TGTGCCAGCAGTTACTGGCTGAACACCGGGGAGCTGTTTTTT.

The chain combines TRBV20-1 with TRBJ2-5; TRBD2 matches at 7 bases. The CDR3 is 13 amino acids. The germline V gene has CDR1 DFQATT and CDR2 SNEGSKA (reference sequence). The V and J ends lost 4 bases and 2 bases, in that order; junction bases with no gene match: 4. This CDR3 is CSATLLAQETQYF. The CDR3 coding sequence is TGCAGTGCTACGCTACTAGCGCAAGAGACCCAGTACTTC.

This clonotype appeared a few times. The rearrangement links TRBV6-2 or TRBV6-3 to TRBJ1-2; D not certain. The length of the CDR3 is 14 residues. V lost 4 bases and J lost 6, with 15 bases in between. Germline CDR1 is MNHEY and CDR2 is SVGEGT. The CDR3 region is CASSSPMLGDGYTF. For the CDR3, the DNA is TGTGCCAGCAGTTCTCCGATGCTTGGAGATGGCTACACCTTC.

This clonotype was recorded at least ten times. The CDR3 reads CASSTQGAIFQFF. CDR3 nucleotide sequence: TGCGCCAGCAGCACGCAGGGGGCAATTTTCCAGTTCTTC. The chain uses TRBV5-1 and TRBJ2-1; 8 bases map to TRBD1. The CDR3 contains 13 residues. CDR1 and CDR2 (germline): SGHRS, YFSETQ. V dropped 4 bases and J dropped 13; count of bases not matched to a gene: 10.

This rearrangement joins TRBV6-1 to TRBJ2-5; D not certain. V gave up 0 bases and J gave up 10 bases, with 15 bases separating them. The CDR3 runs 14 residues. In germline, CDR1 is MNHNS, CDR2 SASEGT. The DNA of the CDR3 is TGTGCCAGCAGTGAAGCTCCACAACGGATGATCCAGTACTTC. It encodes CASSEAPQRMIQYF.

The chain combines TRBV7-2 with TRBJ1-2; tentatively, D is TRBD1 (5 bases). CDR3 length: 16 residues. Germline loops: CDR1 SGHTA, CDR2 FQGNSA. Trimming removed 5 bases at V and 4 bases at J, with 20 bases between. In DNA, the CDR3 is TGTGCCAGCAGCCCGGGGACTCAGGCTGGGGGCTATGGCTACACCTTC. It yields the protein CASSPGTQAGGYGYTF.

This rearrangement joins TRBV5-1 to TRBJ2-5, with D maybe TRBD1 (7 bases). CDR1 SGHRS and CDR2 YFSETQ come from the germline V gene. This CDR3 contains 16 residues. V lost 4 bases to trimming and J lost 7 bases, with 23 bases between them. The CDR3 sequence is CASSLEDRRVKWTQYF. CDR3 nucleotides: TGCGCCAGCAGCCTGGAGGACAGGAGGGTTAAGTGGACCCAGTACTTC.

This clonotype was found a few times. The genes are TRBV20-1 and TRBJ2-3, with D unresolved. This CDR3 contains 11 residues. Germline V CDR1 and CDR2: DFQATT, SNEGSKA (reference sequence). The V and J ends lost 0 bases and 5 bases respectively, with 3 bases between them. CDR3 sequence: CSARDRDTQYF. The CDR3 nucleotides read TGCAGTGCTAGAGACCGAGATACGCAGTATTTT.